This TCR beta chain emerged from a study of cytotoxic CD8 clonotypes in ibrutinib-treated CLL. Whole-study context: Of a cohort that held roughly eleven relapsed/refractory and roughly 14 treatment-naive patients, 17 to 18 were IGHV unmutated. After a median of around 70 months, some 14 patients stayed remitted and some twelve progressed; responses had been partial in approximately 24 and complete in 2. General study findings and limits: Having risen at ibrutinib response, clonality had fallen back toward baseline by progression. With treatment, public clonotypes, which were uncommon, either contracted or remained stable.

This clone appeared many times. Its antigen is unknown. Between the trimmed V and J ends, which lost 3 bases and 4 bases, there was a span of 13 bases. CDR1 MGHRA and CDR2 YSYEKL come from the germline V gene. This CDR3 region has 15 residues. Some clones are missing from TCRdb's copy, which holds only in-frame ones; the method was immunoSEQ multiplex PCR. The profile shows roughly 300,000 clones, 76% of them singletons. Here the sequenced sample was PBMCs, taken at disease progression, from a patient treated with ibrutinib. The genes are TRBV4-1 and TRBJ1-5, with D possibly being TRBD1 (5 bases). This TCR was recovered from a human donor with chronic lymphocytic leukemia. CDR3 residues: CASSHAGQPNQPQHF. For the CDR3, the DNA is TGCGCCAGCAGCCACGCGGGGCAGCCGAATCAGCCCCAGCATTTT.